Listed here are 5 T cell receptor beta chains from one sample, sequenced in a study of regulatory T cells in long-lasting Graves disease. Time point defined: persistent/refractory GD, antithyroid drugs over 5 years with positive TRAb. The TCR library was prepared using RNA isolated from PBMCs. Construction of the TCR beta libraries employed iRepertoire HTBI primers in conjunction with Arm-PCR of CDR3 regions. Each CDR3 protein is one row after TCRdb ran MiXCR on the multiplex PCR reads. The table shows fewer than 600,000 distinct CDR3 sequences, with 20% to 25% occurring only once. Sequencing was performed on peripheral blood mononuclear cells (PBMCs), taken when the disease was refractory, from a patient treated with antithyroid drugs. These receptors were taken from a female donor with Graves disease.

V gene TRBV7-3 combines with J gene TRBJ2-2; D gene unclear. V lost 4 bases to trimming and J lost 4 bases, with 7 bases between them. Germline V gene lookup returns CDR1 SGHTA and CDR2 FQGTGA. The CDR3 has 13 amino acids. The CDR3 DNA follows: TGTGCCAGCAGCTCACCAATCACCGGGGAGCTGTTTTTT. Translated, it gives CASSSPITGELFF.

At least ten counts were recorded for this clonotype. The chain employs TRBV2 and TRBJ1-1, with D unclear. Trimming took 6 bases from V and 1 from J, leaving 18 bases between them. The length of the CDR3 is 16 residues. Germline values: CDR1 SNHLY, CDR2 FYNNEI. CDR3 nucleotide sequence: TGTGCCAGCAGGAACATTTTTTCAGGAGGGAACACTGAAGCTTTCTTT. Translation: CASRNIFSGGNTEAFF.

This clonotype was observed a few times. This chain links TRBV11-2 with TRBJ1-6, with TRBD1 matching over 9 bases. This CDR3 has 20 amino acids. The V segment lost 1 base and the J segment 3 bases; nucleotides outside the gene matches: 13. Germline CDR1 is SGHAT and CDR2 is FQNNGV. This chain's CDR3 is CASSLAFPVGQGDYNSPLHF. The CDR3 DNA reads TGTGCCAGCAGCTTAGCTTTTCCGGTGGGACAGGGTGACTATAATTCACCCCTCCACTTT.

This chain links TRBV10-3 with TRBJ1-2; a possible D gene is TRBD1 (5 bases). Trimming cost V 8 bases and J 3 bases, with 10 bases left between them. CDR1 is ENHRY and CDR2 is SYGVKD in the germline V gene. The CDR3 loop spans 12 amino acids. CDR3 sequence reads: CAIFDSYYGYTF. The CDR3 coding sequence is TGTGCCATCTTTGACAGCTACTATGGCTACACCTTC.

This clonotype has a count of ten or more. The chain joins TRBV7-2 to TRBJ1-5; no clear D. Trimming left V 1 base short and J 0 bases short, with 13 bases between. CDR1 and CDR2 from the germline V gene are SGHTA and FQGNSA. The CDR3 extends over 17 amino acids. The DNA for the CDR3 is TGTGCCAGCAGCTTAGTAGGAACGCAGCTTAGCAATCAGCCCCAGCATTTT. It encodes CASSLVGTQLSNQPQHF. The whole variable domain, remainder taken from reference TRBV7-2 and TRBJ1-5, is GAGVSQSPSNKVTEKGKDVELRCDPISGHTALYWYRQSLGQGLEFLIYFQGNSAPDKSGLPSDRFSAERTGGSVSTLTIQRTQQEDSAVYLCASSLVGTQLSNQPQHFGDGTRLSIL.